This TCR beta chain was profiled in a study of shared clonotypes between healthy human individuals. Overall study findings and caveats: The expectation was that sequencing depth would affect clonotype sharing among donors.

With respect to this clone: Its antigen is still unknown.

This table comes from immunoSEQ multiplex PCR, and its TCRdb copy is limited to in-frame clones, with some not included. The repertoire holds about 480,000 clones, about four fifths seen once, with 13% in the top ten. Trimming shortened V by 6 bases and J by 2 bases, and 19 bases separated the two germline ends. This CDR3 has 16 amino acids. CDR1 and CDR2 (germline): MDHEN, SYDVKM. The V and J genes are TRBV28 and TRBJ1-1; the D gene is possibly TRBD1 (6 bases). This TCR came from a middle-aged woman in good health. Some clones in this sample may be carry-over from other donors' samples. Input material: PBMCs. CDR3 loop: CASSLKFTGHNTEAFF. The CDR3 DNA is TGTGCCAGCAGCCTCAAATTCACAGGGCATAACACTGAAGCTTTCTTT.